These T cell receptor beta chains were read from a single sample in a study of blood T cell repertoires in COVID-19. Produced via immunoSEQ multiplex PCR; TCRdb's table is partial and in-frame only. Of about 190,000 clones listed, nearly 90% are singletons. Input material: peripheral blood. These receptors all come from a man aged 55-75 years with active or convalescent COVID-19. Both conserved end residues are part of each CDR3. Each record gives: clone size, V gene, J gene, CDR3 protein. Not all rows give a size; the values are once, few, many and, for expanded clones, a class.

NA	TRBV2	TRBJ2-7	CAARDRAEQYF
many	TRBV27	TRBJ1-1	CASSIQGNTEAFF
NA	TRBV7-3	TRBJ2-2	CASSKQQGALTGELFF
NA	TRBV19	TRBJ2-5	CASSSGGSGVGKTQYF
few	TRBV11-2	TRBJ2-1	CASSSPRGMGDNEQFF
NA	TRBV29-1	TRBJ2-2	CSARQGGGGTGELFF
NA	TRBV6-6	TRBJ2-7	CASSYGTGAYVQYF
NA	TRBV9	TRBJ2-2	CASSVFEGATGELFF
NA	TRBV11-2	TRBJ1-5	CASSSGASHSNQPQHF
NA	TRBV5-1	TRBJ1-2	CASSLVTGGDYGYTF
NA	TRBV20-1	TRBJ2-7	CSASQFGGRTYEQYF
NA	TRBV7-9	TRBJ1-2	CASSSTGDRGYTF
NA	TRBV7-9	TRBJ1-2	CASSTDGYGYTF
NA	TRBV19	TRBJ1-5	CASSIGWSGQPQHF
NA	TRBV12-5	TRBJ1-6	CASGLVLERGLYNSPLHF
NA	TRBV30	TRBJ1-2	CAWSAKGQGAVGYGYTF
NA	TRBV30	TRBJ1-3	CAWGQGGAGNTIYF
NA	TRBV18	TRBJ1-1	CASSPYVVSEGSNTEAFF
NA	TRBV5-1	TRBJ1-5	CASSLQGNQPQHF
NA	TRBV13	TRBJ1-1	CASSLRLRGTEAFF
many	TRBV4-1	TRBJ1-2	CASSQEGEGYGYTF
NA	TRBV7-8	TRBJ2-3	CASNLNGRASTDTQYF
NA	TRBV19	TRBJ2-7	CASSPRTGVNSYEQYF
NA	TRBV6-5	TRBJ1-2	CASRRGTGWDYGYTF
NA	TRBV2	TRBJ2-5	CASSEPWTSGQETQYF
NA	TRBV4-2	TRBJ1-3	CASRETGSSGNTIYF
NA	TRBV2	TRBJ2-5	CAPGGLETQYF
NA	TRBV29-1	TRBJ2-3	CSVEEGLAGTDTQYF
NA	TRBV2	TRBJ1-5	CASSVRTANQPQHF
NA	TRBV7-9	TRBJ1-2	CASSWALGDYGYTF
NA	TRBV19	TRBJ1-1	CASIKRTGGRAEAFF
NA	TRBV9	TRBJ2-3	CASSVLGSSTDTQYF
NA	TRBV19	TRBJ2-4	CASSIDLGGRGAKNIQYF
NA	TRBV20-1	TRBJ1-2	CSANTGNGYTF
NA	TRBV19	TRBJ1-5	CASIGQRNQPQHF
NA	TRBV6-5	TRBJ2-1	CASSGQGGADEQFF
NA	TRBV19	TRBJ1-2	CASSMRGTGVGESRGYTF
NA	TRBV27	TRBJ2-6	CASSFLGGANVLTF
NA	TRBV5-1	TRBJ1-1	CASSDQGNTEAFF
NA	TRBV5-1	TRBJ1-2	CASSLETDGYGYTF
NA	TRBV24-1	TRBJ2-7	CATSDSSLGGEQYF
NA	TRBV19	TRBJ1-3	CAIGTAGNTIYF
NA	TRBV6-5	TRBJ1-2	CASSFGRAKNYGYTF
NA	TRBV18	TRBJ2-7	CASSPPGQGGNEQYF
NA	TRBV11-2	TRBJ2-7	CASSLVGGPMAEQYF
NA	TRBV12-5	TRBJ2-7	CASGFPPISYEQYF
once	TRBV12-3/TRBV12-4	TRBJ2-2	CASSDTGAGELFF
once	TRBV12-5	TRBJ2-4	CASGLAGQAKNIQYF
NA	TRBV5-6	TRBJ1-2	CASSLWDRAPQGYTF
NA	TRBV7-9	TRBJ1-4	CASSSGTGSNEKLFF
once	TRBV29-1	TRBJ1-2	CSAKQGAGDGYTF
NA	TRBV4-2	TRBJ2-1	CASSQERSQRGSSYNEQFF
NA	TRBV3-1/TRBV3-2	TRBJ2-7	CASSPRTSGTYEQYF
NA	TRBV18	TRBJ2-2	CASSPPMTAYVTGELFF
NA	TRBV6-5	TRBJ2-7	CASSYRGGETYEQYF
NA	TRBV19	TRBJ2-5	CASREQGRQETQYF